This entry describes one TCR beta chain. Its antigen is not yet known. One base away there is no much larger clone; base qualities are not given. The source of the sample is a study of shared clonotypes between healthy human individuals (dated by TCRdb to about 2020). With regard to the full study: Three men and a couple of women, aged 18 to 49 years, made up the cohort. Per donor, three plates each were used for CD4 naive and CD4 memory, two for CD8 naive, and one for CD8 memory. The study deeply sequenced blood TCR repertoires of about five healthy adults to estimate repertoire size and the extent of clonotype sharing between individuals. Libraries were prepared and TCR repertoires were sequenced by different laboratories using diverse techniques, in order to increase sequencing depth and limit assay-specific biases. Between about 0.9 and 9 billion PBMCs per donor were obtained by leukapheresis.

CD8 naive samples consisted of CD45RO-negative cells that were positively selected for CCR7, yielding a CD45RA+CCR7+ population without TemRA cells. Donors were healthy HIV-negative adults with no recently reported acute infections or vaccinations. Only Caucasian adults living in Nashville, Tennessee, USA were represented among the donors. Blood was obtained by leukapheresis, after which PBMCs were separated by Ficoll-Histopaque density gradient centrifugation and cryopreserved in liquid nitrogen vapor phase. Analytical flow cytometry was used to check the purity and quantity of every magnetically sorted T cell population. From each sorted fraction, genomic DNA was isolated and quantified by UV absorbance on a Nanodrop 2000c. Using the deep immunoSEQ assay, TCR CDR3 regions were amplified from genomic DNA by multiplex PCR. For each cell subset, the extracted genomic DNA was distributed evenly across all wells of several immunoSEQ 96-well plates, and each plate served as one replicate. For sorted subsets, each replicate PCR was loaded with approximately 190 ng genomic DNA, equivalent to 25,000 to 35,000 T cell genomes. Purified libraries were quantified with a Qubit 3.0 fluorometer, sized on a Bioanalyzer 2100, and re-quantified with the KAPA Library Quantification kit. Each immunoSEQ 96-well plate was sequenced on its own single-read 150-cycle Illumina NextSeq 550 flow cell. On the study's bioinformatics: The immunoSEQ output contained only junctional sequences without quality scores, so filtering could not match that applied to full-length reads. Sequences were annotated with PyIR, a Python wrapper for IgBLAST v1.9, using IMGT germline references to assign V/J genes and CDR3. Reads were filtered out if the reads had weak V/J assignments (E-value above 1e-6), no CDR3, stop codons, out-of-frame junctions, or ambiguous translated residues. V3J clonotypes were defined as sequences sharing an identical inferred V gene, J gene, and CDR3 amino acid sequence. The percentage overlap between two repertoires was calculated by dividing the number of shared unique clonotypes by the size of the smaller repertoire. RTK rarefaction, the Chao1 estimator, and Recon v2.1 estimates of unobserved clonotypes were used to assess repertoire richness. For all TCRbeta clonotypes obtained by the gDNA method from several donors, generation probabilities were computed with OLGA. As stored in TCRdb, this immuneACCESS dataset retains in-frame rearrangements with V and J assigned. A fraction of the clones does not appear; measured against another copy, unresolved V genes explain less than half of the discrepancy, and the remainder lacks a known reason. V and J calls and clone size are given by that table; D and trimming were obtained from the DNA. The sample profile shows 660,000 or so clones; 96% of them were found once. The top ten clonotypes cover about 0.12% of the sample.

There are 15 amino acids in the CDR3, from cysteine to phenylalanine inclusive. Here the CDR3 DNA is all that survives: 45 bases in frame from base 1. Trimming takes 3 bases from V and 1 base from J, and the germline ends sit 11 bases apart. CDR1 MNHEY and CDR2 SMNVEV are derived from the germline V gene (reference sequence). Broader findings and caveats from the paper: Naive subsets generally had larger estimated clonotype richness than memory subsets did. Across four donors, 4.5% to 6.5% of naive CD4, around 3.5% of naive CD8, 2% to 2.5% of memory CD4, and 0.3% to 0.45% of memory CD8 clonotypes were shared. Incomplete sequencing was indicated by rarefaction of sorted-subset datasets, despite the large sequencing depth. Sampling was restricted to blood, and TCR repertoires in tissue are likely to differ from TCR repertoires in blood. Because the study included only a small number of donors, the genetic and exposure-history diversity represented was limited. Compared with non-shared clonotypes, the clonotypes found in all four sorted-subset donors had higher generation probabilities. Pairwise subsampling indicated that sequencing depth was expected to affect the degree of clonotype sharing among donors.

This TCR was recovered from a woman aged 30 to 39 in good health. Material: naive CD8+ T cells sorted from blood. The cell subset or site tag for this specimen amounts to: CD45RA+CCR7+. Rearrangement joined TRBV27 to TRBJ2-3; no D segment can be confidently identified. CDR3 region: CASSFSAGGTDTQYF. The bases are TGTGCCAGCAGTTTTAGTGCTGGGGGCACAGATACGCAGTATTTT.